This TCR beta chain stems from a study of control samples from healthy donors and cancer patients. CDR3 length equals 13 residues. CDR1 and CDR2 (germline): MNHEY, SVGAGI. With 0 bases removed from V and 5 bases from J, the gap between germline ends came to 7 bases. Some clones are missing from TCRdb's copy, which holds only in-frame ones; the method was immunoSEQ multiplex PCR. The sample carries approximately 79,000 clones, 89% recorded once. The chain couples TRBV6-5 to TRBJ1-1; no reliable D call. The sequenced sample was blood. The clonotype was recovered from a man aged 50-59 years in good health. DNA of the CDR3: TGTGCCAGCAGTTACTCAAGAAGGACTGAAGCTTTCTTT. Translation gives CASSYSRRTEAFF.